The 25 T cell receptor beta chains given below trace back to one sample, sequenced in a study of regulatory T cells. Primers: 52 TRBV forward and 13 TRBJ reverse. Data came from immunoSEQ multiplex PCR; TCRdb stores just in-frame clones and leaves some out. The sample holds under 7,000 clones, over 75% seen once. Points from the study as a whole: In CD3G deficiency, regulatory T cells had lower Shannon diversity than autologous conventional CD4+ and control regulatory cells.

Their recognized antigens are unknown. Sample: CD4+ Tregs sorted from blood. These receptors came from a person aged 18 to 30 with CD3G deficiency.

The chain is built from TRBV5-1 and TRBJ2-6; 9 nucleotides line up with TRBD1. The CDR3 loop spans 20 amino acids. Per germline, CDR1 SGHRS and CDR2 YFSETQ. Trimming cost V 3 bases and J 0 bases; bases outside gene matches: 13. CDR3 loop: CASSSWGPGQGVSGANVLTF. As DNA, the CDR3 is TGCGCCAGCAGCTCTTGGGGACCGGGACAGGGTGTCTCTGGGGCCAACGTCCTGACTTTC.

V is TRBV10-3 and J is TRBJ2-7, with TRBD1 as a possible D gene (6 bases). V gave up 10 bases and J gave up 3 bases, with 16 bases separating them. This CDR3 contains 13 residues. The germline V gene encodes CDR1 ENHRY and CDR2 SYGVKD. CDR3 nucleotides: TGTGCCACCGCCCGGGACACTGGCTACGAGCAGTACTTC. Protein: CATARDTGYEQYF.

The CDR3 here is CASPELSGHPEDEQFF. The DNA for the CDR3 is TGTGCCAGCCCCGAACTTAGCGGGCACCCAGAGGATGAGCAGTTCTTC. This chain links TRBV27 with TRBJ2-1; 7 nucleotides align to TRBD2. V shed 8 bases, J shed 8 bases, and the junction held 18 bases outside the gene matches. The CDR3 loop spans 16 amino acids. Germline lookup yields CDR1 MNHEY and CDR2 SMNVEV (reference sequence).

CDR3 DNA: TGTGCCAGTAGTCACAGGGAGAAGTCTGAAGCTTTCTTT. Its translation: CASSHREKSEAFF. The chain combines TRBV19 with TRBJ1-1; possible D gene TRBD1, 6 bases. The CDR3 runs to 13 residues. The V gene's germline CDR1 is LNHDA and CDR2 SQIVND (reference sequence). V was clipped by 5 bases and J by 6 bases, with 13 bases between them. Supplemented by reference TRBV19 and TRBJ1-1, the full variable domain reads DGGITQSPKYLFRKEGQNVTLSCEQNLNHDAMYWYRQDPGQGLRLIYYSQIVNDFQKGDIAEGYSVSREKKESFPLTVTSAQKNPTAFYLCASSHREKSEAFFGQGTRLTVV.

J is TRBJ2-7 and V is TRBV10-3; D perhaps matches TRBD2 (6 bases). The V end lost 10 bases, the J end lost 5 bases, and 21 bases lay between the germline ends. Looked up from germline, CDR1 is ENHRY and CDR2 is SYGVKD. This CDR3 is 14 amino acids long. The CDR3 sequence: CATRRRGGEDEQYF. In nucleotides, the CDR3 is TGTGCCACCCGGAGGAGGGGAGGCGAGGACGAGCAGTACTTC.

This chain connects TRBV7-9 to TRBJ2-3; the D gene is possibly TRBD1 (5 bases). Germline assignment: CDR1 SEHNR and CDR2 FQNEAQ (reference sequence). With 5 bases removed from V and 7 bases from J, the gap between germline ends came to 16 bases. The CDR3 runs to 14 residues. Here the CDR3 DNA reads TGTGCCAGCAGCCCCACCCCTAGGGGAAATACGCAGTATTTT. This translates into CASSPTPRGNTQYF.

This clone was seen only a few times. J is TRBJ2-7 and V is TRBV28, with 10 bases matching TRBD1. Per the germline V gene, CDR1 is MDHEN and CDR2 is SYDVKM. The CDR3 is 12 residues long. V trimming: 8 bases; J trimming: 2 bases; junction bases outside the gene matches: 0. The chain's CDR3 is CASGTGAYEQYF. Written as DNA, the CDR3 is TGTGCCAGCGGGACAGGGGCCTACGAGCAGTACTTC. The full variable domain, its missing parts supplied by reference TRBV28 and TRBJ2-7, is DVKVTQSSRYLVKRTGEKVFLECVQDMDHENMFWYRQDPGLGLRLIYFSYDVKMKEKGDIPEGYSVSREKKERFSLILESASTNQTSMYLCASGTGAYEQYFGPGTRLTVT.

The chain is built from TRBV19 and TRBJ2-1, with D possibly TRBD2 on 6 matching bases. The germline gives CDR1 LNHDA, CDR2 SQIVND (reference sequence). The CDR3 loop spans 15 amino acids. V lost 0 bases and J 7 bases, leaving 13 bases between the germline ends. In nucleotides, the CDR3 is TGTGCCAGTAGTATAGATCACAGGAGCGGGAATGAGCAGTTCTTC. The encoded protein is CASSIDHRSGNEQFF.

This sequence joins TRBV7-9 and TRBJ2-2, with D tentatively TRBD1 (5 bases). Germline lookup yields CDR1 SEHNR and CDR2 FQNEAQ (reference sequence). V was pared by 7 bases and J by 2 bases, with 11 bases between. The CDR3 contains 14 residues. The CDR3 reads CASKPGPNTGELFF. CDR3 sequence (DNA): TGTGCCAGCAAACCAGGGCCCAACACCGGGGAGCTGTTTTTT.

In this sample, this clone turned up once. CDR3 sequence reads: CASSSTRTGNYGYTF. CDR3 nucleotides: TGTGCCAGCAGCTCCACCCGGACAGGGAACTATGGCTACACCTTC. This chain uses TRBV7-8 with TRBJ1-2; 8 bases are shared with TRBD1. The CDR3 is 15 amino acids. V lost 4 bases, J lost 2 bases, and 6 bases stayed unmatched. Germline assignment: CDR1 SGHVS and CDR2 FQNEAQ.

The chain is built from TRBV18 and TRBJ2-7; D remains ambiguous. V dropped 6 bases and J dropped 7 bases, with 16 bases sitting between them. The CDR3 sequence is 13 residues long. Germline V CDR1 and CDR2: KGHSH, LQKENI. The DNA of the CDR3 is TGTGCCAGCTCTGGGGTTACCTTCGGGGAGCAGTACTTC. Encoded protein: CASSGVTFGEQYF.

The chain recombines TRBV19 with TRBJ2-1; a possible D gene is TRBD2 (5 bases). This CDR3 spans 15 amino acids. The V end lost 2 bases, the J end lost 8 bases, and 16 bases lay between the germline ends. Germline loops: CDR1 LNHDA, CDR2 SQIVND (reference sequence). This chain's CDR3 is CASSINRGAIHEQFF. The CDR3 nucleotides read TGTGCCAGTAGTATAAACCGGGGAGCTATCCATGAGCAGTTCTTC.

The rearrangement links TRBV6-1 to TRBJ2-7; D possibly matches TRBD1 or TRBD2 (5 bases each). Germline V CDR1 and CDR2: MNHNS, SASEGT. V lost 2 bases and J 5 bases, leaving 19 bases between the germline ends. The CDR3 is made up of 16 amino acids. CDR3 residues: CASSELSMSWGNEQYF. CDR3 bases: TGTGCCAGCAGTGAATTATCAATGAGTTGGGGGAACGAGCAGTACTTC.

This clone was counted once. The V call is TRBV7-9, the J call TRBJ2-1; the match to TRBD2 covers 9 bases. Germline V gives CDR1 SEHNR, CDR2 FQNEAQ (reference sequence). V dropped 5 bases and J dropped 4; count of bases not matched to a gene: 6. The CDR3 is made up of 15 amino acids. As DNA, the CDR3 is TGTGCCAGCAGCGCGAGCGGGAGGAGTTACAATGAGCAGTTCTTC. It encodes CASSASGRSYNEQFF. The complete variable domain, with remaining parts taken from reference TRBV7-9 and TRBJ2-1, reads DTGVSQNPRHKITKRGQNVTFRCDPISEHNRLYWYRQTLGQGPEFLTYFQNEAQLEKSRLLSDRFSAERPKGSFSTLEIQRTEQGDSAMYLCASSASGRSYNEQFFGPGTRLTVL.

This sequence joins TRBV6-6 and TRBJ1-3, with D unresolved. The V end was cut by 2 bases, the J end by 0 bases, with 5 bases between. In germline, CDR1 is MNHNY, CDR2 SVGAGI (reference sequence). The CDR3 runs to 14 residues. CDR3 sequence (DNA): TGTGCCAGCAGTTACGAGGGCTCTGGAAACACCATATATTTT. It translates to CASSYEGSGNTIYF.

This chain joins TRBV28 and TRBJ2-3; 14 bases map to TRBD2. The CDR3 contains 20 residues. CDR1 is MDHEN, CDR2 SYDVKM, per germline. The J segment lost 4 bases and the V segment lost 5 bases, leaving 17 bases of the junction unmatched. The DNA for the CDR3 is TGTGCCAGCAGTGGAATAGGGACTAGCGGGAGAAGAGGGAAGGCAGATACGCAGTATTTT. This sequence encodes CASSGIGTSGRRGKADTQYF.

This chain connects TRBV18 to TRBJ2-7; a possible D gene is TRBD1 (6 bases). V lost 5 bases and J 0 bases, leaving 14 bases between the germline ends. CDR1 KGHSH and CDR2 LQKENI come from the germline V gene. The CDR3 is made up of 15 amino acids. CDR3 in DNA: TGTGCCAGCTCAGCCGGGACATCCAGCTCCTACGAGCAGTACTTC. Its protein is CASSAGTSSSYEQYF.

This chain uses TRBV10-2 with TRBJ2-7, with 7 bases aligning to TRBD1. V lost 1 base, J lost 7 bases, and 4 bases stayed unmatched. The germline V gene has CDR1 WSHSY and CDR2 SAAADI. This CDR3 is 13 amino acids long. CDR3 residues: CASSELGQTEQYF. The CDR3 coding sequence is TGCGCCAGCAGTGAGTTGGGACAGACGGAGCAGTACTTC.

This clone has more than one count but fewer than ten. This sequence joins TRBV27 and TRBJ2-1; 7 bases match TRBD1. CDR3 length: 16 amino acids. Trimming cost V 5 bases and J 7 bases; bases outside gene matches: 14. Germline V lookup: CDR1 MNHEY, CDR2 SMNVEV (reference sequence). DNA of the CDR3: TGTGCCAGCAGTCCGCTCAGGAATAGGGGGCGGAATGAGCAGTTCTTC. Amino acids: CASSPLRNRGRNEQFF.

The chain links TRBV18 to TRBJ2-6; D may be TRBD2 (6 bases). The CDR3 is made up of 14 amino acids. Trimming cost V 8 bases and J 3 bases, with 11 bases left between them. Germline V lookup: CDR1 KGHSH, CDR2 LQKENI. CDR3 loop: CASRLGGGANVLTF. The CDR3 DNA sequence: TGTGCCAGCCGCCTGGGAGGTGGGGCCAACGTCCTGACTTTC.

The gene calls are TRBV19 and TRBJ2-2; no firm D call. The germline V and J ends were trimmed by 8 bases and 3 bases, with 13 bases remaining between them. Germline CDR1 reads LNHDA; CDR2 reads SQIVND (reference sequence). The CDR3 contains 14 residues. CDR3 sequence: CASSPSRYTGELFF. CDR3 sequence (DNA): TGTGCCAGTTCCCCCAGCCGTTACACCGGGGAGCTGTTTTTT.

The chain recombines TRBV28 with TRBJ2-3; no clear D. This CDR3 comprises 16 residues. V was cut by 3 bases and J by 4 bases, with 17 bases left in between. Germline V gene lookup returns CDR1 MDHEN and CDR2 SYDVKM. CDR3 DNA sequence: TGTGCCAGCAGTTTCGGCCAGCCGTATAAGGCAGATACGCAGTATTTT. Protein product: CASSFGQPYKADTQYF.

This clone was recorded once. The V and J genes are TRBV29-1 and TRBJ1-1, with TRBD1 matching over 10 bases. CDR3 size: 12 residues. Germline loops: CDR1 SQVTM, CDR2 ANQGSEA. DNA for the CDR3: TGCAGTTGGGACAGGGGAGGAACTGAAGCTTTCTTT. Translated: CSWDRGGTEAFF. The full variable domain, in which reference TRBV29-1 and TRBJ1-1 provide the parts outside the CDR3, is SAVISQKPSRDICQRGTSLTIQCQVDSQVTMMFWYRQQPGQSLTLIATANQGSEATYESGFVIDKFPISRPNLTFSTLTVSNMSPEDSSIYLCSWDRGGTEAFFGQGTRLTVV.

J is TRBJ2-7 and V is TRBV13, with D perhaps TRBD1 (7 bases). Germline assignment: CDR1 PRHDT and CDR2 FYEKMQ (reference sequence). The V end was cut by 6 bases, the J end by 4 bases, with 13 bases between. The length of the CDR3 is 13 residues. Here the CDR3 DNA reads TGTGCCAGCAGTGGACAGGAGGGGTACGAGCAGTACTTC. Amino acids: CASSGQEGYEQYF.

This chain links TRBV10-3 with TRBJ2-1; possible D gene TRBD1, 7 bases. The germline gives CDR1 ENHRY, CDR2 SYGVKD. The CDR3 has 17 amino acids. V lost 4 bases and J 0 bases, leaving 16 bases between the germline ends. CDR3 in DNA: TGTGCCATCAGTGGTTCAGGGGGGTCCTTCTCCTACAATGAGCAGTTCTTC. As protein: CAISGSGGSFSYNEQFF.